In this sample, the clone carrying this T cell receptor beta chain turned up a few times. The data stem from a study of blood T cell repertoires in COVID-19. The CDR3 covers 16 residues. From germline, CDR1 is SGHVS and CDR2 FQNEAQ. Between the trimmed V and J ends, which lost 1 base and 3 bases, there was a span of 15 bases. Original processing notes: It was from reference gene primer amplification that nucleated cell counts were estimated. Only in-frame clones appear in the TCRdb table, and some are missing; sequencing was by immunoSEQ multiplex PCR. V, J and clone size reflect that table, while D and trimming were determined from the DNA. The profile covers over 250,000 clones, with over 75% appearing a single time and about 1% taken by the ten largest. Assignment of participants to cohorts was predicated upon participant-reported clinical history.

The V gene is TRBV7-8, the J gene TRBJ1-1; D is possibly TRBD1 (6 bases). Material: PBMCs or T cells enriched from blood (not recorded which). The sequence came from a woman in her 30s who had recovered from COVID-19. The CDR3 DNA reads TGTGCCAGCAGCTTAGAAGTGAGGGGGAAGGACACTGAAGCTTTCTTT. Translated, it gives CASSLEVRGKDTEAFF.